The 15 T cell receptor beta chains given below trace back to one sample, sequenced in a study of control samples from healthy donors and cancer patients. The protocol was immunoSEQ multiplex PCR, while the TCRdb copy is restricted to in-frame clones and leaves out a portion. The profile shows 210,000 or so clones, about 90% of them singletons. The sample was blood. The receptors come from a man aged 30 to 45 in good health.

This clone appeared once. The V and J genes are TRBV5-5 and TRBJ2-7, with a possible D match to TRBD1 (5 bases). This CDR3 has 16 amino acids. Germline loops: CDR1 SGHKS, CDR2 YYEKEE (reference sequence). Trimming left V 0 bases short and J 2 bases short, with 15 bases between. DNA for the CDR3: TGTGCCAGCAGCTTGGAGGACACCGGAAAGGCCTACGAGCAGTACTTC. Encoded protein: CASSLEDTGKAYEQYF.

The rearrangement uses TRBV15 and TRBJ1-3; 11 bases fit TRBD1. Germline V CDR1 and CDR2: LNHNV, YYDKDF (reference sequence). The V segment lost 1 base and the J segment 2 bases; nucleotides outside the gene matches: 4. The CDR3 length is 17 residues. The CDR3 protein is CATSRVEGQGAGNTIYF. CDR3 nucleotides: TGTGCCACCAGCAGAGTGGAGGGACAGGGGGCTGGAAACACCATATATTTT.

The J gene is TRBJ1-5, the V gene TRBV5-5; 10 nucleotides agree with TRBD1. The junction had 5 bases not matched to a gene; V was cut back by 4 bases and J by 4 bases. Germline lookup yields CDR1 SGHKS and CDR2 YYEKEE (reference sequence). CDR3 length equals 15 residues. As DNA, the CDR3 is TGTGCCAGCAGCGCCGGGACAGGGGTTAATCAGCCCCAGCATTTT. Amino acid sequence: CASSAGTGVNQPQHF.

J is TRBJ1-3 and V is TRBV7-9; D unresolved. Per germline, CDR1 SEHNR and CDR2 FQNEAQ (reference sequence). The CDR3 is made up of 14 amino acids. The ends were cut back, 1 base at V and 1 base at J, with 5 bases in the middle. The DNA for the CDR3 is TGTGCCAGCAGCTTAGTAGAGTCTGGAAACACCATATATTTT. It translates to CASSLVESGNTIYF.

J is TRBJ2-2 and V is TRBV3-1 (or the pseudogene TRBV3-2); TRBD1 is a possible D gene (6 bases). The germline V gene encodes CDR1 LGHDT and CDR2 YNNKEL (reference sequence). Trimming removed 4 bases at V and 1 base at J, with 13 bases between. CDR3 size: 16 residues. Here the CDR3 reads CASSPRLDRNTGELFF. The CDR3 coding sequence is TGTGCCAGCAGCCCCCGATTGGACAGGAACACCGGGGAGCTGTTTTTT.

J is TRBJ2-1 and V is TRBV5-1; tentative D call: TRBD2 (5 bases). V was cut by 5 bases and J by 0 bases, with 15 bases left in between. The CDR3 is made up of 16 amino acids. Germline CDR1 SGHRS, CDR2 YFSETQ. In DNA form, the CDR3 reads TGCGCCAGCAGGGAGGCGGCCCACAGCTCCTACAATGAGCAGTTCTTC. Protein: CASREAAHSSYNEQFF.

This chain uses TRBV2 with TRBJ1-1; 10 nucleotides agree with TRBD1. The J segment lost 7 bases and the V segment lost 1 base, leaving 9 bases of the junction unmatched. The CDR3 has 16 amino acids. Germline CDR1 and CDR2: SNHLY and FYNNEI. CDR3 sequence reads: CASSEGTGGWVIEAFF. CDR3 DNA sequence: TGTGCCAGCAGTGAAGGGACAGGGGGTTGGGTTATTGAAGCTTTCTTT. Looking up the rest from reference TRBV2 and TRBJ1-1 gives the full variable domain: EPEVTQTPSHQVTQMGQEVILRCVPISNHLYFYWYRQILGQKVEFLVSFYNNEISEKSEIFDDQFSVERPDGSNFTLKIRSTKLEDSAMYFCASSEGTGGWVIEAFFGQGTRLTVV.

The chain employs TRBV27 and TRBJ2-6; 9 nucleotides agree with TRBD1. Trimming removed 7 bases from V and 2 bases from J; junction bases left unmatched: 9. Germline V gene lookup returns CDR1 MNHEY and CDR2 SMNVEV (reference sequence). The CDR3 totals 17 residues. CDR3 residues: CASTPGTGRPGANVLTF. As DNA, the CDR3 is TGTGCCAGCACCCCCGGGACAGGGAGGCCTGGGGCCAACGTCCTGACTTTC.

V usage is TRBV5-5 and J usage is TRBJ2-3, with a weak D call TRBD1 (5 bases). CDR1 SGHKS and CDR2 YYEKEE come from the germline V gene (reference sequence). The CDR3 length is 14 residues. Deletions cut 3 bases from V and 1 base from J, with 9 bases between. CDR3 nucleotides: TGTGCCAGCAGCTCGAAGACAGGCACAGATACGCAGTATTTT. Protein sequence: CASSSKTGTDTQYF. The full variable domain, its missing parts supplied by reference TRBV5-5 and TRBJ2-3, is DAGVTQSPTHLIKTRGQQVTLRCSPISGHKSVSWYQQVLGQGPQFIFQYYEKEERGRGNFPDRFSARQFPNYSSELNVNALLLGDSALYLCASSSKTGTDTQYFGPGTRLTVL.

The CDR3, as DNA: TGTGCCAGCAGCTTACTACGAGTCGACACTGAAGCTTTCTTT. Amino acids: CASSLLRVDTEAFF. The chain combines TRBV7-9 with TRBJ1-1; D is unclear. Germline lookup yields CDR1 SEHNR and CDR2 FQNEAQ (reference sequence). The CDR3 is 14 residues long. V was trimmed by 2 bases and J by 3 bases, leaving 10 bases between them.

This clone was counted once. The CDR3 loop is CATSRDLQTYEQYF. CDR3 in DNA: TGTGCCACCAGCAGAGATCTCCAGACCTACGAGCAGTACTTC. The genes are TRBV15 and TRBJ2-7; D unresolved. V was trimmed by 0 bases and J by 2 bases, leaving 8 bases between them. CDR3 length: 14 amino acids. CDR1 is LNHNV and CDR2 is YYDKDF in the germline V gene (reference sequence). Complete variable domain (other parts from reference TRBV15 and TRBJ2-7): DAMVIQNPRYQVTQFGKPVTLSCSQTLNHNVMYWYQQKSSQAPKLLFHYYDKDFNNEADTPDNFQSRRPNTSFCFLDIRSPGLGDTAMYLCATSRDLQTYEQYFGPGTRLTVT.

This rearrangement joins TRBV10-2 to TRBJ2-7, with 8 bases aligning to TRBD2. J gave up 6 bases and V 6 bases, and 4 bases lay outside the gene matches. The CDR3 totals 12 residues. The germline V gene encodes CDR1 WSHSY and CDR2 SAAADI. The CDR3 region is CASSHGTSEQYF. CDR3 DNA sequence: TGCGCCAGCAGCCATGGGACTAGCGAGCAGTACTTC.

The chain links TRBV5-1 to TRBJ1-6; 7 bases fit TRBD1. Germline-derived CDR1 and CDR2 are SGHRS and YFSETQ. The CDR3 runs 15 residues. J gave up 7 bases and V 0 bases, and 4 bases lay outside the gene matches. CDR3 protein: CASSLAGQKNSPLHF. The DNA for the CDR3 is TGCGCCAGCAGCTTGGCGGGACAGAAGAATTCACCCCTCCACTTT.

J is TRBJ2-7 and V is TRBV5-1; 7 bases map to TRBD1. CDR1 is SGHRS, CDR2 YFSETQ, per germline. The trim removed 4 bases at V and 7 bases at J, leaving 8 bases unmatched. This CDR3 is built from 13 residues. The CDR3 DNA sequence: TGCGCCAGCAGCCTGGGACAGAGAGAAGAGCAGTACTTC. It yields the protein CASSLGQREEQYF.

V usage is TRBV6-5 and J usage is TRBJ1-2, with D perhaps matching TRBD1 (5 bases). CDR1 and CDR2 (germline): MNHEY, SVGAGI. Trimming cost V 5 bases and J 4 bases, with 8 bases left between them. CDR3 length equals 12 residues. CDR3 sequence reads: CASSTGLYGYTF. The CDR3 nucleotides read TGTGCCAGCAGTACGGGACTCTATGGCTACACCTTC.